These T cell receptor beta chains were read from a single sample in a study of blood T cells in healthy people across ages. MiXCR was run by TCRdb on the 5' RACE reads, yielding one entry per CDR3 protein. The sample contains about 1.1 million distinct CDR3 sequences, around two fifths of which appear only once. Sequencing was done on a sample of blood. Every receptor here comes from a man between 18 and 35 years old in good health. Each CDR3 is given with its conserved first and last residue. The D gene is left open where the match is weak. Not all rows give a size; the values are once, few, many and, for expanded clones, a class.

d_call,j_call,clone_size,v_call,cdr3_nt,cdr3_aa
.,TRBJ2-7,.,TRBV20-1,TGCAGTGCTAGAGATGCTCCCTGGGAGCAGTACTTC,CSARDAPWEQYF
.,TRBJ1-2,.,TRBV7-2,TGTGCCAGCAGCTTAAGCCCATCGATGTATGGCTACACCTTC,CASSLSPSMYGYTF
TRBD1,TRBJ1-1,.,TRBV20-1,TGCAGTGCGGTACAGGGGGCGTTCACTGAAGCTTTCTTT,CSAVQGAFTEAFF
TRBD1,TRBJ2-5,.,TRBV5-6,TGTGCCAGCAGCTTGCGGGACAGGGGGCAACTAGCGAATTACAATGAGCAGTACTTC,CASSLRDRGQLANYNEQYF
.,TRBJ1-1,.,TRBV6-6,TGTGCCAGCAGTTACGACAGAAAGTATGAAGCTTTCTTT,CASSYDRKYEAFF
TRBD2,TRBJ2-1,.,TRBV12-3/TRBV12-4,TGTGCCAGCAGCCCGGGACTAGGGACCAATGAGCAGTTCTTC,CASSPGLGTNEQFF
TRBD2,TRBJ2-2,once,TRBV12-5,TGTGCTAGTGGTTTGGTCCGAACTAGCGGGGGGGCGAACGGGGAGCTGTTTTTT,CASGLVRTSGGANGELFF
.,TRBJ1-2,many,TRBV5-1,TGCGCCAGCAGCTTGGGCCGACCTAACTATGGCTACACCTTC,CASSLGRPNYGYTF
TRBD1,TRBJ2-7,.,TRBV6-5,TGTGCCAGCAGCCAGCGACAGGGCACCTACGAGCAGTACTTC,CASSQRQGTYEQYF
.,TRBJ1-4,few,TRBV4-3,TGCGCCAGCAGCCAAGATAGCCAGGGTCCTAATGAAAAACTGTTTTTT,CASSQDSQGPNEKLFF
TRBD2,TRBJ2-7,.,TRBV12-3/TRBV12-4,TGTGCCAGCAGTATAGGACTAGCGGGATCCTACGAGCAGTACTTC,CASSIGLAGSYEQYF
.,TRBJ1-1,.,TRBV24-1,TGTGCCACCAGTGACGGGGGGAACACTGAAGCTTTCTTT,CATSDGGNTEAFF
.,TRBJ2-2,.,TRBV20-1,TGCAGTGCTAGACCCGGACACATGGGGAAAAGTTCCGGGGAGCTGTTTTTT,CSARPGHMGKSSGELFF
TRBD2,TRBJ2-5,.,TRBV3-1,TGTGCCAGCAGCCAAGGTGCGACTAGCGGAGAGACCCAGTACTTC,CASSQGATSGETQYF
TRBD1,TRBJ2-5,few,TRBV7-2,TGTGCCAGCAGCTTAAGGGGACAGATCCAAGAGACCCAGTACTTC,CASSLRGQIQETQYF
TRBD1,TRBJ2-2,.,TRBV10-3,TGTGCCATCAGGCTGACCGGGACAGGTCGATCAGGGGAGCTGTTTTTT,CAIRLTGTGRSGELFF
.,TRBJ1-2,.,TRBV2,TGTGCCAGCAGTGAAATTTCGCCAGGGCGCGGCTATGGCTACACCTTC,CASSEISPGRGYGYTF
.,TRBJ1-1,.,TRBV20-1,TGCAGTGGGGGAGGGGGGACTGAAGCTTTCTTT,CSGGGGTEAFF
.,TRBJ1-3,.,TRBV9,TGTGCCAGCAGCCCCGAGGGGGTGGGTGGAAACACCATATATTTT,CASSPEGVGGNTIYF
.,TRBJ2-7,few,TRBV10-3,TGTGCCATCAGTGAGACGGGTCCTTCCTACGAGCAGTACTTC,CAISETGPSYEQYF
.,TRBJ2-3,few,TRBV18,TGTGCCAGCTCACCACTGGATGTAACAGATACGCAGTATTTT,CASSPLDVTDTQYF
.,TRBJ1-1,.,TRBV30,TGTGCCTGGAGTGTAAGTTTACATCGAGGGAACACTGAAGCTTTCTTT,CAWSVSLHRGNTEAFF
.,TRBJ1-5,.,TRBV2,TGTGCCAGCAGTGAGAGAGGAGATCAGCCCCAGCATTTT,CASSERGDQPQHF
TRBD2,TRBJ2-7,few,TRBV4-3,TGCGCCAGCAGCTATGGACTAGGGTGGTACGAGCAGTACTTC,CASSYGLGWYEQYF
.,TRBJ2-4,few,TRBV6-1,TGTGCCAGCAGTGAAGCGGGAATGTACAATGAGCAGTACTTC,CASSEAGMYNEQYF
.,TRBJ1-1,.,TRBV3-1,TGTGCCAGTGGAGAGGTCCCTGAAGCTTTCTTT,CASGEVPEAFF
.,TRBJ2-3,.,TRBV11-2,TGTGCCAGCAGCCTCCAGCGGGTTACAGATACGCAGTATTTT,CASSLQRVTDTQYF
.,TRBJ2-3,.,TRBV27,TGTACCAGCAGTTTAGGCGGCACAGATACGCAGTATTTT,CTSSLGGTDTQYF
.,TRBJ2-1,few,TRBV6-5,TGTGCCAGCAGTTACCACCATCGAGAGGCTACATACAATGAGCAGTTCTTC,CASSYHHREATYNEQFF
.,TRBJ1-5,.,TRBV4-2,TGTGCCAGCAGCCAAGAGAGGGCAGATTCTAATCAGCCCCAGCATTTT,CASSQERADSNQPQHF
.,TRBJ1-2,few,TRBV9,TGTGCCAGCAGCGTCCGCCCCGAGGCCTTTAACTATGGCTACACCTTC,CASSVRPEAFNYGYTF
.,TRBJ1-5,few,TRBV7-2,TGTGCCAGCAGCTTAGGGGGTCGCGGAATTGATCAGCCCCAGCATTTT,CASSLGGRGIDQPQHF
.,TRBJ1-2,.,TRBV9,TGTGCCAGCAGCTACCTTCCTCCGGGAGGGGCAGGTGGCTACACCTTC,CASSYLPPGGAGGYTF
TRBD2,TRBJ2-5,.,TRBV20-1,TGCAGTGCTAGCTCTCCCGGGACTAGAAACCAAGAGACCCAGTACTTC,CSASSPGTRNQETQYF
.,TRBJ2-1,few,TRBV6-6,TGTGCCAGCAGTTACCCTCGGGCCTCGCCGGATGAGCAGTTCTTC,CASSYPRASPDEQFF
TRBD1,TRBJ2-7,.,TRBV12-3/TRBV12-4,TGTGCCAGCAGTTTAGAAGGGACAGGGCCCTCCTACGAGCAGTACTTC,CASSLEGTGPSYEQYF
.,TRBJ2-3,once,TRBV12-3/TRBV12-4,TGTGCCAGCAGTCCACGTTCGTTGGAGACCACAGATACGCAGTATTTT,CASSPRSLETTDTQYF
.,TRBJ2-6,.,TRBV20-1,TGCAGTGCTAGATGGCAGCGCCGCTCTGGGGCCAACGTCCTGACTTTC,CSARWQRRSGANVLTF